A single sample gave rise to the 19 T cell receptor beta chains below, sequenced in a study of cytomegalovirus exposure and HLA in healthy donors (dated by TCRdb to 2015 to 2018). To prepare the library, the immunoSEQ multiplex PCR assay was applied. The multiplex PCR relied on a mix of 60 forward primers for TCR Vbeta segments and 13 reverse primers for TCR Jbeta segments. TCRdb's version of the immuneACCESS table is confined to in-frame rearrangements and falls short of the full clone set. An unresolved V gene accounts for under half of the shortfall where checked; the remainder is of unknown origin. The sample table shows approximately 280,000 clones, and 86% are seen once. Of the sample, less than 4% falls within the top ten clones. Sequencing used PBMCs. The receptors were sampled from a man aged 35-49 years in good health and CMV-seropositive.

This clone was recorded a few times. The chain uses TRBV25-1 and TRBJ1-1; tentatively, D is TRBD1 (5 bases). The CDR3 is 11 residues long. Trimming cost V 8 bases and J 5 bases, with 9 bases left between them. Looked up from germline, CDR1 is MGHDK and CDR2 is SYGVNS. Written as DNA, the CDR3 is TGTGCCAGCGGGGGAGGGACTGAAGCTTTCTTT. Translation: CASGGGTEAFF.

V usage is TRBV6-6 and J usage is TRBJ2-7, with TRBD1 identical over 9 bases. Germline CDR1 MNHNY, CDR2 SVGAGI (reference sequence). The CDR3 runs to 16 residues. With 4 bases clipped from V and 0 bases from J, the junction kept 7 bases outside the gene matches. CDR3 bases: TGTGCCAGCAGTTTTAACCCGGACAGGGGCTCCTACGAGCAGTACTTC. Residues: CASSFNPDRGSYEQYF.

The rearrangement links TRBV4-3 to TRBJ2-1, with 8 bases lining up with TRBD1. The CDR3 loop spans 16 amino acids. The ends lost 4 bases at V and 2 bases at J; junction bases unmatched: 7. Germline V gives CDR1 LGHNA, CDR2 YSLEER. CDR3 nucleotides: TGCGCCAGCAGCCGCCTAACAGGGGGTACCTACAATGAGCAGTTCTTC. Translation gives CASSRLTGGTYNEQFF.

In DNA, the CDR3 is TGTGCCAGCATCGGTCGACTACCGGTCGGCTACGAGCAGTACTTC. Its translation: CASIGRLPVGYEQYF. The chain combines TRBV27 with TRBJ2-7, with a tentative D call TRBD2 (5 bases). Trimming left V 7 bases short and J 3 bases short, with 19 bases between. The V gene's germline CDR1 is MNHEY and CDR2 SMNVEV (reference sequence). There are 15 residues in the CDR3.

The rearrangement uses TRBV6-5 and TRBJ1-4; TRBD1 matches at 10 bases. CDR3 length: 14 amino acids. J gave up 8 bases and V 2 bases, and 2 bases lay outside the gene matches. Germline CDR1 and CDR2: MNHEY and SVGAGI. The CDR3 here is CASSYGQGGEKLFF. The CDR3 coding sequence is TGTGCCAGCAGTTACGGACAGGGGGGAGAAAAACTGTTTTTT.

A note on this clone: The same CDR3 also results from other DNA sequences found in this sample. The chain is built from TRBV29-1 and TRBJ1-1; the D is unclear. CDR1 and CDR2 from the germline V gene are SQVTM and ANQGSEA. The CDR3 runs to 17 residues. Deletions cut 5 bases from V and 1 base from J, with 23 bases between. CDR3 in amino acids: CSVSRSRRRHTNTEAFF. CDR3 sequence (DNA): TGCAGCGTTTCCAGAAGTAGGAGACGGCATACGAACACTGAAGCTTTCTTT.

The rearrangement uses TRBV2 and TRBJ1-2; 8 nucleotides agree with TRBD1. The CDR3 is made up of 12 amino acids. In germline, CDR1 is SNHLY, CDR2 FYNNEI. V lost 10 bases to trimming and J lost 5 bases; unmatched junction nucleotides: 6. The CDR3 here is CATSDRGYGYTF. The CDR3 DNA reads TGTGCCACGTCAGACAGGGGTTATGGCTACACCTTC.

The J gene is TRBJ2-7, the V gene TRBV28; possible D gene TRBD2, 7 bases. V lost 3 bases and J 6 bases, leaving 15 bases between the germline ends. The CDR3 is 14 amino acids. Germline CDR1 is MDHEN and CDR2 is SYDVKM. In DNA, the CDR3 is TGTGCCAGCAGTTTCCATCATGGGGGGGCCGAGCAGTACTTC. The encoded protein is CASSFHHGGAEQYF.

V gene TRBV7-2 combines with J gene TRBJ1-4; no definite D call. The CDR3 consists of 15 residues. CDR1 and CDR2 (germline): SGHTA, FQGNSA. Trimming pared 1 base from V and 7 bases from J, leaving 13 bases between. The chain's CDR3 is CASSLGPTAGEKLFF. The CDR3 DNA reads TGTGCCAGCAGCTTAGGCCCCACCGCGGGTGAAAAACTGTTTTTT. Looking up the rest from reference TRBV7-2 and TRBJ1-4 gives the full variable domain: GAGVSQSPSNKVTEKGKDVELRCDPISGHTALYWYRQSLGQGLEFLIYFQGNSAPDKSGLPSDRFSAERTGGSVSTLTIQRTQQEDSAVYLCASSLGPTAGEKLFFGSGTQLSVL.

The chain carries TRBV6-5 and TRBJ2-1; TRBD2 matches at 12 bases. V lost 0 bases to trimming and J lost 9 bases; unmatched junction nucleotides: 3. CDR3 size: 15 residues. Germline V gene lookup returns CDR1 MNHEY and CDR2 SVGAGI. CDR3 protein: CASSYSATSGSEQFF. CDR3 sequence (DNA): TGTGCCAGCAGTTACTCGGCGACTAGCGGGAGTGAGCAGTTCTTC.

The gene calls are TRBV28 and TRBJ1-2; 9 bases are a match to TRBD1. The CDR3 runs to 15 residues. Looked up from germline, CDR1 is MDHEN and CDR2 is SYDVKM. The J segment lost 2 bases and the V segment lost 2 bases, leaving 3 bases of the junction unmatched. The CDR3 reads CASSLMDRGNYGYTF. The CDR3 region has the DNA TGTGCCAGCAGTTTAATGGACAGGGGCAACTATGGCTACACCTTC.

The chain uses TRBV6-4 and TRBJ1-2; 9 bases are a match to TRBD1. The V and J ends lost 3 bases and 2 bases, in that order; junction bases with no gene match: 7. In germline, CDR1 is MRHNA, CDR2 SNTAGT. This CDR3 is 16 amino acids long. CDR3 sequence (DNA): TGTGCCAGCAGTGATACGCGGACAGGGGAGAACTATGGCTACACCTTC. Protein: CASSDTRTGENYGYTF.

The chain joins TRBV5-1 to TRBJ2-2; possible D gene TRBD2, 5 bases. Germline-derived CDR1 and CDR2 are SGHRS and YFSETQ. V was pared by 5 bases and J by 0 bases, with 8 bases between. This CDR3 has 14 amino acids. CDR3: CASRSGTNTGELFF. The CDR3, as DNA: TGCGCCAGCAGATCCGGGACGAACACCGGGGAGCTGTTTTTT.

This chain connects TRBV5-1 to TRBJ2-1, with D perhaps TRBD2 (5 bases). Trimming removed 4 bases from V and 9 bases from J, with 14 bases in between. This CDR3 comprises 13 residues. Germline CDR1 reads SGHRS; CDR2 reads YFSETQ. The DNA of the CDR3 is TGCGCCAGCAGCGTTTTACCTGGGAGTGAGCAGTTCTTC. It specifies CASSVLPGSEQFF.

CDR3 sequence reads: CASSLSPTTDSYEQYF. As DNA, the CDR3 is TGTGCCAGCAGCCTTTCCCCTACTACGGACTCCTACGAGCAGTACTTC. V is TRBV7-6 and J is TRBJ2-7, with no clear D. V lost 5 bases, J lost 0 bases, and 17 bases lay in between. The CDR3 covers 16 residues. Per the germline V gene, CDR1 is SGHVS and CDR2 is FNYEAQ.

This chain joins TRBV28 and TRBJ1-6, with D possibly TRBD1 on 5 matching bases. V was pared by 7 bases and J by 9 bases, with 13 bases between. The CDR3 covers 13 residues. The germline V gene has CDR1 MDHEN and CDR2 SYDVKM. The CDR3 coding sequence is TGTGCCAGCAAGCTGGGGGGGTTTTCACCCCTCCACTTT. Protein product: CASKLGGFSPLHF.

This rearrangement joins TRBV29-1 to TRBJ2-5; TRBD2 is a possible D gene (5 bases). Germline CDR1 reads SQVTM; CDR2 reads ANQGSEA. This CDR3 comprises 14 residues. The CDR3 DNA follows: TGCGGCGACGGACTTTCCCACCTCCAAGAGACCCAGTACTTC. Protein sequence: CGDGLSHLQETQYF.

The chain recombines TRBV5-1 with TRBJ2-1, with TRBD2 matching over 12 bases. The CDR3 runs 16 residues. Trimming took 3 bases from V and 5 from J; bases not matched to a gene: 6. Germline CDR1 reads SGHRS; CDR2 reads YFSETQ. CDR3 DNA sequence: TGCGCCAGCAGCTCCCGGACTAGCGGGACCCACAATGAGCAGTTCTTC. This sequence encodes CASSSRTSGTHNEQFF.

J is TRBJ2-5 and V is TRBV10-3; D perhaps matches TRBD2 (5 bases). The CDR3 contains 14 residues. The germline V gene encodes CDR1 ENHRY and CDR2 SYGVKD. The germline V and J ends were trimmed by 6 bases and 4 bases, with 15 bases remaining between them. The CDR3 sequence is CAIRPDSSGETQYF. The CDR3 nucleotides read TGTGCCATCAGGCCTGACTCCAGCGGAGAGACCCAGTACTTC.